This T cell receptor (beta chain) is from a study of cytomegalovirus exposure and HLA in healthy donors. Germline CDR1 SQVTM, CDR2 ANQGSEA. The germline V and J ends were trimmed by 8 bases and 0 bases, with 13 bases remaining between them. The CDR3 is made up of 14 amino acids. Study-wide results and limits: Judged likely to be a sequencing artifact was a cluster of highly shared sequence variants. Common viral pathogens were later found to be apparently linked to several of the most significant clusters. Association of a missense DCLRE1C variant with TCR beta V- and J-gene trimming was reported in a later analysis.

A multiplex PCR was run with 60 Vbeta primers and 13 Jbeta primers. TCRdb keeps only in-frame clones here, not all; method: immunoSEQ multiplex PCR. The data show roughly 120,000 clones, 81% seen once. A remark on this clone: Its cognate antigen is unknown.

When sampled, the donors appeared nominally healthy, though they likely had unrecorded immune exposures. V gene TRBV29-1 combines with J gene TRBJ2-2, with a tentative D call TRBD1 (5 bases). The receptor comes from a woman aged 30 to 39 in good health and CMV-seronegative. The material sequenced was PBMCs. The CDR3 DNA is TGCAGCACGCGGACAAATACGAACACCGGGGAGCTGTTTTTT. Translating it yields CSTRTNTNTGELFF.